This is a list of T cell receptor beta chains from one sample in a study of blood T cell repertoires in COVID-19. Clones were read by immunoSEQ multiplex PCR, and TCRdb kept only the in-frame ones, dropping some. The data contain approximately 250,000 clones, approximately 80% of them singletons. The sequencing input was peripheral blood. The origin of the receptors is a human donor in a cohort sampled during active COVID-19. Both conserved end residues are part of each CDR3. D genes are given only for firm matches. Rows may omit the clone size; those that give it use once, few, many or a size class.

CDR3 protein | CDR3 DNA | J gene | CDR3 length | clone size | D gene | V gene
CASSEGGRGRIQETQYF | TGTGCCAGCAGTGAAGGGGGCAGGGGTCGCATTCAAGAGACCCAGTACTTC | TRBJ2-5 | 17 | . | . | TRBV2
CASSEDGGGTGELFF | TGTGCCAGCAGTGAAGATGGGGGAGGAACCGGGGAGCTGTTTTTT | TRBJ2-2 | 15 | . | . | TRBV2
CASSGLAGRYEQYF | TGTGCCAGCAGCGGACTAGCGGGGAGATACGAGCAGTACTTC | TRBJ2-7 | 14 | . | TRBD2 | TRBV6-2/TRBV6-3
CSASSGQGVNTGELFF | TGCAGTGCTAGTTCGGGACAGGGAGTGAACACCGGGGAGCTGTTTTTT | TRBJ2-2 | 16 | . | TRBD1 | TRBV20-1
CASSEMGLQETQYF | TGTGCCAGCAGTGAGATGGGGCTCCAAGAGACCCAGTACTTC | TRBJ2-5 | 14 | . | . | TRBV2
CASSLSRSYEQYF | TGTGCCAGCAGTTTAAGCCGAAGTTACGAGCAGTACTTC | TRBJ2-7 | 13 | . | . | TRBV28
CATRTGGRYEQYF | TGTGCCACCCGGACAGGGGGACGCTACGAGCAGTACTTC | TRBJ2-7 | 13 | . | TRBD1 | TRBV27
CASSDGQGGPYGYTF | TGTGCCAGCAGTGATGGACAGGGGGGACCCTATGGCTACACCTTC | TRBJ1-2 | 15 | . | TRBD1 | TRBV2
CASSFRDRSSYGYTF | TGCGCCAGCAGTTTCAGGGACAGGAGTAGCTATGGCTACACCTTC | TRBJ1-2 | 15 | few | TRBD1 | TRBV5-1
CASRAGALVDEQFF | TGCGCCAGCAGAGCGGGGGCCCTGGTGGATGAGCAGTTCTTC | TRBJ2-1 | 14 | . | TRBD2 | TRBV10-2
CASSERRTSGRDNEQFF | TGCGCCAGCAGTGAGAGAAGGACTAGCGGGAGGGACAATGAGCAGTTCTTC | TRBJ2-1 | 17 | . | TRBD2 | TRBV10-1
CSADRTDNEQFF | TGCAGCGCCGACCGGACTGACAATGAGCAGTTCTTC | TRBJ2-1 | 12 | . | . | TRBV29-1
CASRVTGSSQTEAFF | TGTGCCAGCAGGGTAACAGGGTCGTCTCAGACTGAAGCTTTCTTT | TRBJ1-1 | 15 | . | . | TRBV6-5
CASSIGTGTYNEQFF | TGTGCCAGTAGTATAGGGACAGGGACCTACAATGAGCAGTTCTTC | TRBJ2-1 | 15 | . | TRBD1 | TRBV19
CASSTLPGGSSTDTQYF | TGTGCCAGCAGTACCCTGCCCGGGGGGTCTAGCACAGATACGCAGTATTTT | TRBJ2-3 | 17 | . | TRBD2 | TRBV5-4
CATSREKPSGATYEQYF | TGTGCCACCAGCAGAGAGAAGCCTAGCGGGGCTACCTACGAGCAGTACTTC | TRBJ2-7 | 17 | . | TRBD2 | TRBV15
CASSQIKGQGETQYF | TGCGCCAGCAGCCAAATAAAAGGGCAGGGGGAGACCCAGTACTTC | TRBJ2-5 | 15 | . | . | TRBV5-1
CASSFGGKGYTF | TGTGCCAGCAGTTTCGGGGGTAAGGGCTACACCTTC | TRBJ1-2 | 12 | . | . | TRBV28
CASSYVHTYEQYF | TGTGCCAGCAGTTATGTACACACCTACGAGCAGTACTTC | TRBJ2-7 | 13 | . | . | TRBV28
CAIKTTGGSYEQYF | TGTGCCATCAAGACTACAGGGGGCTCCTACGAGCAGTACTTC | TRBJ2-7 | 14 | . | TRBD1 | TRBV10-3
CSVTIQGVGGKTFF | TGCAGCGTAACGATACAGGGTGTGGGGGGGAAGACTTTCTTT | TRBJ1-1 | 14 | . | . | TRBV29-1
CASTGQTYTGELFF | TGTGCCAGCACGGGACAGACTTACACCGGGGAGCTGTTTTTT | TRBJ2-2 | 14 | few | TRBD1 | TRBV6-6
CASRKDFIAGYTF | TGTGCCAGCAGGAAAGACTTTATCGCGGGCTACACCTTC | TRBJ1-2 | 13 | many | . | TRBV27
CASSSTSRGITEAFF | TGTGCCAGCAGTTCCACCTCAAGGGGGATTACTGAAGCTTTCTTT | TRBJ1-1 | 15 | . | . | TRBV6-5
CASSPTGDYGYTF | TGTGCCAGCAGCCCCACAGGGGACTATGGCTACACCTTC | TRBJ1-2 | 13 | . | TRBD1 | TRBV6-1
CASSSLNLGQDISGNTIYF | TGTGCCAGCTCATCACTTAACCTGGGCCAGGACATCTCTGGAAACACCATATATTTT | TRBJ1-3 | 19 | . | . | TRBV18
CAWSPITGGGNQPQHF | TGTGCCTGGAGTCCCATAACAGGGGGCGGCAATCAGCCCCAGCATTTT | TRBJ1-5 | 16 | . | TRBD1 | TRBV30
CASSFNGGREKLFF | TGTGCCAGCAGTTTCAATGGGGGCCGGGAAAAACTGTTTTTT | TRBJ1-4 | 14 | . | . | TRBV27
CASSLSQGNYGYTF | TGCGCCAGCAGCTTGTCACAGGGGAACTATGGCTACACCTTC | TRBJ1-2 | 14 | . | TRBD1 | TRBV5-1
CASSESGTSGGHYEQFF | TGTGCCAGCAGTGAATCCGGGACTAGCGGGGGGCATTATGAGCAGTTCTTC | TRBJ2-1 | 17 | once | TRBD2 | TRBV6-1
CATSDPGGETQYF | TGTGCCACCAGTGATCCGGGGGGAGAGACCCAGTACTTC | TRBJ2-5 | 13 | . | TRBD2 | TRBV24-1
CASSLGATPNTGELFF | TGTGCCAGCAGTCTGGGGGCGACTCCGAACACCGGGGAGCTGTTTTTT | TRBJ2-2 | 16 | . | . | TRBV27
CASSLSGQSYEQYF | TGTGCCAGCAGCCTAAGTGGACAGAGCTACGAGCAGTACTTC | TRBJ2-7 | 14 | . | . | TRBV6-6
CASSPGTSGRASDEQFF | TGCGCCAGCAGCCCCGGGACTAGCGGGAGGGCCAGCGATGAGCAGTTCTTC | TRBJ2-1 | 17 | . | TRBD2 | TRBV5-1
CASSIPLSGANVLTF | TGTGCCAGTAGTATTCCCCTCTCTGGGGCCAACGTCCTGACTTTC | TRBJ2-6 | 15 | . | . | TRBV19
CASSSGGAYNSPLHF | TGCGCCAGCAGCTCGGGTGGTGCCTATAATTCACCCCTCCACTTT | TRBJ1-6 | 15 | . | . | TRBV5-1
CASSLQVTEAFF | TGTGCCAGCAGTCTACAGGTGACTGAAGCTTTCTTT | TRBJ1-1 | 12 | . | . | TRBV28
CATSPASGQVNYGYTF | TGTGCCACTAGCCCCGCCTCCGGACAGGTAAACTATGGCTACACCTTC | TRBJ1-2 | 16 | few | TRBD1 | TRBV10-3
CASAFLDSNTEAFF | TGTGCCAGCGCCTTTTTAGATTCGAACACTGAAGCTTTCTTT | TRBJ1-1 | 14 | . | . | TRBV6-5
CASRLIQGADTEAFF | TGTGCCAGCAGACTAATACAGGGGGCGGACACTGAAGCTTTCTTT | TRBJ1-1 | 15 | few | TRBD1 | TRBV6-5
CATSRDRRAYGYTF | TGTGCCACCAGCAGAGATCGCAGGGCCTATGGCTACACCTTC | TRBJ1-2 | 14 | . | . | TRBV15
CASGTATYEQYF | TGTGCCAGCGGGACAGCTACCTACGAGCAGTACTTC | TRBJ2-7 | 12 | once | TRBD1 | TRBV7-9
CASSPLSRWQPQHF | TGTGCCAGTAGCCCTTTGTCCAGGTGGCAGCCCCAGCATTTT | TRBJ1-5 | 14 | . | . | TRBV19
CASSPRHRPAFASSYEQYF | TGTGCCAGCAGCCCCCGACACCGCCCAGCTTTCGCAAGCTCCTACGAGCAGTACTTC | TRBJ2-7 | 19 | . | . | TRBV3-1/TRBV3-2
CASSPPRVKGLTEAFF | TGTGCCAGCTCACCACCGAGGGTTAAGGGACTGACTGAAGCTTTCTTT | TRBJ1-1 | 16 | . | . | TRBV18